The TCR beta chain under discussion was sequenced for a study of graft-versus-host responses after intestinal transplantation. In the study overall: Multivisceral, liver-intestinal, or isolated intestinal grafts were transplanted into recipients.

The CDR3 has 15 amino acids. V was pared by 6 bases and J by 3 bases, with 9 bases of the junction left unmatched. Germline CDR1 reads MNHNS; CDR2 reads SASEGT. Profiling relied on immunoSEQ multiplex PCR, and the TCRdb table lists in-frame clones only, not all of them. The data hold about 5,200 clones, with over 55% observed a single time. Processing released intraepithelial and lamina propria lymphocytes from the graft tissue. V usage is TRBV6-1 and J usage is TRBJ2-3, with 7 bases lining up with TRBD1. The clonotype was recovered from a human patient who received an intestinal transplant, so some T cells may come from the graft donor. Sequencing was performed on ileum tissue, taken 250 to 280 days after intestinal transplant. CDR3 loop: CASRRGPTPTDTQYF. As DNA, the CDR3 is TGTGCCAGCAGGAGGGGGCCTACACCAACAGATACGCAGTATTTT.